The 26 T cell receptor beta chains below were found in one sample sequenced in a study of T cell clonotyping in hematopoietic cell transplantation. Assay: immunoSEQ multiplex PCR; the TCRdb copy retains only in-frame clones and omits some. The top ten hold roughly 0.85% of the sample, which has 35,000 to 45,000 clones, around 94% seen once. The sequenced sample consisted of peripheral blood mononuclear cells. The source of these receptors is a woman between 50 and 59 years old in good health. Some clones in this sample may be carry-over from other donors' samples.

This CDR3 reads CASSYADEQYF. CDR3 coding DNA: TGTGCCAGCAGTTACGCCGACGAGCAGTACTTC. This chain links TRBV6-5 with TRBJ2-7; D call uncertain. Germline CDR1 MNHEY, CDR2 SVGAGI. V was pared by 2 bases and J by 5 bases, with 4 bases between. The CDR3 is 11 residues long.

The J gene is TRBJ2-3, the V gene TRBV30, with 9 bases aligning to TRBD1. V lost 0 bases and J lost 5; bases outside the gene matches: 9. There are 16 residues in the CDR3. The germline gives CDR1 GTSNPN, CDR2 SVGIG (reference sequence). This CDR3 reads CAWSVPTGGGEDTQYF. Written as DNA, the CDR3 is TGTGCCTGGAGTGTACCCACAGGGGGCGGCGAAGATACGCAGTATTTT.

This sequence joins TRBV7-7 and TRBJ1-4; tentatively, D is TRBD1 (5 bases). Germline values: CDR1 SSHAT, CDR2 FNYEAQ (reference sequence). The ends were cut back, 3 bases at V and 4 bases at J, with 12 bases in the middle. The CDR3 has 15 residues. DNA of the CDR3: TGTGCCAGCAGCTTTCAGCGGGGGGGTAATGAAAAACTGTTTTTT. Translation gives CASSFQRGGNEKLFF.

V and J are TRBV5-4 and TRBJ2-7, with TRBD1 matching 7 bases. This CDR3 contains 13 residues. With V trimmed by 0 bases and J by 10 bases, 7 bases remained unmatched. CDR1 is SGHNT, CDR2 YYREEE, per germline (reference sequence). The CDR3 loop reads CASSLARGTSQYF. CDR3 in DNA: TGTGCCAGCAGCTTGGCCAGGGGGACCTCCCAGTACTTC.

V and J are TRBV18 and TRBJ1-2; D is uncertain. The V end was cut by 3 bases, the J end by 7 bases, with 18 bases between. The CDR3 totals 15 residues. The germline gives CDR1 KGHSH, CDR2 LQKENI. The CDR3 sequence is CASSPAGEGRTGYTF. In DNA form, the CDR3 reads TGTGCCAGCTCACCGGCGGGTGAGGGCCGCACTGGCTACACCTTC.

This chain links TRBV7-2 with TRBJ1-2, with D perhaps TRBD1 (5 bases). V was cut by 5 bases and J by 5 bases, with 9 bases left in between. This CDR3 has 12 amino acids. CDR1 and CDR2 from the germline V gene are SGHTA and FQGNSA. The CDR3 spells CASSGALYGYTF. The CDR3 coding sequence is TGTGCCAGCAGCGGGGCCCTTTATGGCTACACCTTC.

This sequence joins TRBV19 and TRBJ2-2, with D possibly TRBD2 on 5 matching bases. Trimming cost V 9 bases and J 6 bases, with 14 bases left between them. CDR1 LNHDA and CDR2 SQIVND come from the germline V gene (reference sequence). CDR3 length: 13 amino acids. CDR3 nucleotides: TGTGCCAGCGGAGGATTTGAGGCCGGGGAGCTGTTTTTT. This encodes CASGGFEAGELFF.

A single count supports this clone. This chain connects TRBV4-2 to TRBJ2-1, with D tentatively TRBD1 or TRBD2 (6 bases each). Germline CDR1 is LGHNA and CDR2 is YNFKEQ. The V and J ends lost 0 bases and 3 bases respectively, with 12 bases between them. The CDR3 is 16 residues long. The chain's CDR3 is CASSQDPGGVYNEQFF. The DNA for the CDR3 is TGTGCCAGCAGCCAAGACCCCGGGGGCGTCTACAATGAGCAGTTCTTC.

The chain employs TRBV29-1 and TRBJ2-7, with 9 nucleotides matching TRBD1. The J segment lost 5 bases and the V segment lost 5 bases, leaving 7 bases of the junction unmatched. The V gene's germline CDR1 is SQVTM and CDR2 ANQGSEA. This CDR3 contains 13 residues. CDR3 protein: CSVTWDRVHEQYF. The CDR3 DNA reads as TGCAGCGTTACCTGGGACAGGGTCCACGAGCAGTACTTC.

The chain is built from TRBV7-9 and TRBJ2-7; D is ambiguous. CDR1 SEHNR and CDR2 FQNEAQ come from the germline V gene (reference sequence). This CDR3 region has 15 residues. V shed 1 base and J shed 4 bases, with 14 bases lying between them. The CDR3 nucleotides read TGTGCCAGCAGCTTAGGGGGAATCCTTGGGTACGAGCAGTACTTC. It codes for CASSLGGILGYEQYF.

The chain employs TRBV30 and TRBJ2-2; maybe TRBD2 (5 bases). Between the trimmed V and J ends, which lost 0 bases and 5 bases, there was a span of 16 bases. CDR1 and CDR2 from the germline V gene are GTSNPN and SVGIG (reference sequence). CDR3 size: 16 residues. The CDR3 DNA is TGTGCCTGGAGTGTCCCGCGGGTCGGGGTTACCGGGGAGCTGTTTTTT. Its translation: CAWSVPRVGVTGELFF.

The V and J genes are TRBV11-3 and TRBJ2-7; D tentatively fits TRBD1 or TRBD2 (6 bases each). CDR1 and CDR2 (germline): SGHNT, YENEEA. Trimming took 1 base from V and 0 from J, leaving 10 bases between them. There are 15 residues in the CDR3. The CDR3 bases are TGTGCCAGCAGCTTAGTAAAGGGGGGCTCCTACGAGCAGTACTTC. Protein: CASSLVKGGSYEQYF.

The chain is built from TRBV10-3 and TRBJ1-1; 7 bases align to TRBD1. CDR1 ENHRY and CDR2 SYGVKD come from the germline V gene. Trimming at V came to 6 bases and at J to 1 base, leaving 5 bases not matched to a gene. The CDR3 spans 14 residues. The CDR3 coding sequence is TGTGCCATCAGGAACCCAGGGGGGAACACTGAAGCTTTCTTT. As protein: CAIRNPGGNTEAFF.

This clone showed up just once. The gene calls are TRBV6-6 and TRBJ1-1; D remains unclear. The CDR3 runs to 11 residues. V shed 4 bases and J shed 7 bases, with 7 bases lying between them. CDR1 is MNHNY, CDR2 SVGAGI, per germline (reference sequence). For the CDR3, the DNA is TGTGCCAGCAGTTCCAACCTTGAAGCTTTCTTT. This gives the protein CASSSNLEAFF.

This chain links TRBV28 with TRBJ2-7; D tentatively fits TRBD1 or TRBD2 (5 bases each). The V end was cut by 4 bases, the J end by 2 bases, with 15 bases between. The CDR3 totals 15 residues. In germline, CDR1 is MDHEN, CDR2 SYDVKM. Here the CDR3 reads CASSSPSGRAYEQYF. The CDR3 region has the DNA TGTGCCAGCAGTTCCCCTTCGGGGCGAGCCTACGAGCAGTACTTC.

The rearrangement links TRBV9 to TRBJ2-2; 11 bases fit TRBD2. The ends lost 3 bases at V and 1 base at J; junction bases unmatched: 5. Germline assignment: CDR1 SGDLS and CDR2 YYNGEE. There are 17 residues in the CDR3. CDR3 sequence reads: CASSGSGGARNTGELFF. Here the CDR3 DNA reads TGTGCCAGCAGCGGTAGCGGGGGGGCTAGGAACACCGGGGAGCTGTTTTTT. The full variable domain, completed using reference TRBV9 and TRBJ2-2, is DSGVTQTPKHLITATGQRVTLRCSPRSGDLSVYWYQQSLDQGLQFLIQYYNGEERAKGNILERFSAQQFPDLHSELNLSSLELGDSALYFCASSGSGGARNTGELFFGEGSRLTVL.

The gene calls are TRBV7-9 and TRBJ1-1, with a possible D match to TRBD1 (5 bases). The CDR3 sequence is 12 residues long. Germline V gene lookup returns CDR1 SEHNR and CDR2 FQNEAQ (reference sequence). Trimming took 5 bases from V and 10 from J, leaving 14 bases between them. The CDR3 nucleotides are TGTGCCAGCAGCCGGCAGGGCATCGGAGCTTTCTTT. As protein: CASSRQGIGAFF.

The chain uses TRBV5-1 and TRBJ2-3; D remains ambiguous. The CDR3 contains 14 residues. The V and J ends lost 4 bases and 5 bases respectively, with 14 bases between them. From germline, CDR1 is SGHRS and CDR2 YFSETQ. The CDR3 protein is CASSDRLSGDTQYF. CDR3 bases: TGCGCCAGCAGCGACCGCCTGTCGGGAGATACGCAGTATTTT.

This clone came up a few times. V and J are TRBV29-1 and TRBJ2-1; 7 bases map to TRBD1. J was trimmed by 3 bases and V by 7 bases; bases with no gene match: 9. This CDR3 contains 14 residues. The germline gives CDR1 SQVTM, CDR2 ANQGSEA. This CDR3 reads CSGLQGRSYNEQFF. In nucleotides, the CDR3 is TGCAGCGGTTTACAGGGGAGAAGCTACAATGAGCAGTTCTTC.

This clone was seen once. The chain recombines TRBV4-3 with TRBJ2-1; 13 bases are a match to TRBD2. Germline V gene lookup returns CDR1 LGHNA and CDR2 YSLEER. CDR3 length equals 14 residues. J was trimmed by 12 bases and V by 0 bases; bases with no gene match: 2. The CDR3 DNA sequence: TGCGCCAGCAGCCAAGATACTAGCGGGGGGGGGCAGTTCTTC. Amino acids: CASSQDTSGGGQFF.

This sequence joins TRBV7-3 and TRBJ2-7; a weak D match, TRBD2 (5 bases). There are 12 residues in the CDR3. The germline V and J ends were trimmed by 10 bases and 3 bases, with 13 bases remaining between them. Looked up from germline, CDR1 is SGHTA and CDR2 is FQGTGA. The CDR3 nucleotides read TGTGCCACTCTTTCGGGGAACTACGAGCAGTACTTC. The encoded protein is CATLSGNYEQYF.

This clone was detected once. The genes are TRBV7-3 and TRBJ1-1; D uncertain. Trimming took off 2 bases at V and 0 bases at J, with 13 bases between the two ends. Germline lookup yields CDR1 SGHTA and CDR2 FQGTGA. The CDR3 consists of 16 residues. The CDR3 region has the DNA TGTGCCAGCAGCTTAGACAAGGACGGATTGAACACTGAAGCTTTCTTT. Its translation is CASSLDKDGLNTEAFF.

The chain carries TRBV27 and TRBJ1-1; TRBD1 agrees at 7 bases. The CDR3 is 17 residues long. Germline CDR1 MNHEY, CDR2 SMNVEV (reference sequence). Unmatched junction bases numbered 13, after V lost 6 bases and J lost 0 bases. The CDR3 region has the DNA TGTGCCAGCAGGAGGGGGCGGGCAGACCCCTTGAACACTGAAGCTTTCTTT. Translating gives CASRRGRADPLNTEAFF.

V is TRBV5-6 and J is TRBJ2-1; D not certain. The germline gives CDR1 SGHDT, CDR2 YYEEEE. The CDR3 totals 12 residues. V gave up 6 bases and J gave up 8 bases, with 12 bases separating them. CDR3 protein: CASTKGSDEQFF. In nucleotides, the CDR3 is TGTGCCAGCACCAAGGGATCGGATGAGCAGTTCTTC.

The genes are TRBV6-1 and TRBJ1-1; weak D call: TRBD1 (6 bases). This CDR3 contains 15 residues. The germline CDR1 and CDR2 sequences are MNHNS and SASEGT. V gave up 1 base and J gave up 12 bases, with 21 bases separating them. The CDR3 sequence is CASSEDSGAVGLPFF. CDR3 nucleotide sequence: TGTGCCAGCAGTGAAGACTCAGGGGCGGTGGGATTACCTTTCTTT.

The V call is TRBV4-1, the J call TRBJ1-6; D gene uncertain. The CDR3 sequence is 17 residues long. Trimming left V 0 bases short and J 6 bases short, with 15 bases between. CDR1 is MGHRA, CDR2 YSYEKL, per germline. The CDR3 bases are TGCGCCAGCAGCCAAGAGAAGAGCCGACAACTTAATTCACCCCTCCACTTT. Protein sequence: CASSQEKSRQLNSPLHF.